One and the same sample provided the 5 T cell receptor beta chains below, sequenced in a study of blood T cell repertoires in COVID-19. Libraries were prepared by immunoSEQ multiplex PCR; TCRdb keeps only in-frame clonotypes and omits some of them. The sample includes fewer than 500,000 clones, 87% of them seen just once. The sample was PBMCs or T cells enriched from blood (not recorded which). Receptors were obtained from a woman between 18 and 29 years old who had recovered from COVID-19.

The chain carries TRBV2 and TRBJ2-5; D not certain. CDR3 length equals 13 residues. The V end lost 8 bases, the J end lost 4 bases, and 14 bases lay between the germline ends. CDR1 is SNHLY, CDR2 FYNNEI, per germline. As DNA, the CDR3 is TGTGCCAGCCGCCCTCAGTTTGGAGAGACCCAGTACTTC. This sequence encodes CASRPQFGETQYF.

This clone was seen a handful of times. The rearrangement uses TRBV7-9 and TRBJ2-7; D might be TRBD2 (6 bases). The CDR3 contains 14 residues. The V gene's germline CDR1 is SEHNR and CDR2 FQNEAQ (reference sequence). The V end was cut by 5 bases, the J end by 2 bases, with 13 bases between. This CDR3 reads CASSPGTDTYEQYF. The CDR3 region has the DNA TGTGCCAGCAGCCCCGGGACTGATACCTACGAGCAGTACTTC.

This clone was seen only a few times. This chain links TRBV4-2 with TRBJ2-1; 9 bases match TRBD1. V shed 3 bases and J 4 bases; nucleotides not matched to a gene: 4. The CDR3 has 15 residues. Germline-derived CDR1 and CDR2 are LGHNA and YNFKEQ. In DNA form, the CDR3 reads TGTGCCAGCAGCCAGAGGACAGGGGATTACAATGAGCAGTTCTTC. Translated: CASSQRTGDYNEQFF.

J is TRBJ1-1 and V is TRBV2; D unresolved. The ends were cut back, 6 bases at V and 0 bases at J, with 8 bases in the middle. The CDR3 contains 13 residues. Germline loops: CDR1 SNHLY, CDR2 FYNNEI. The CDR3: CASSGLMNTEAFF. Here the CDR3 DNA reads TGTGCCAGCAGCGGACTGATGAACACTGAAGCTTTCTTT. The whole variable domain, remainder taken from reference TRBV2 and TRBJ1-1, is EPEVTQTPSHQVTQMGQEVILRCVPISNHLYFYWYRQILGQKVEFLVSFYNNEISEKSEIFDDQFSVERPDGSNFTLKIRSTKLEDSAMYFCASSGLMNTEAFFGQGTRLTVV.

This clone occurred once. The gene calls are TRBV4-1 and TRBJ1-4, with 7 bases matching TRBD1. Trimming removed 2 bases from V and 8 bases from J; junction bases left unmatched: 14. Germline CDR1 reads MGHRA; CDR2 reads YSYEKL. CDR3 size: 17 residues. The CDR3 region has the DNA TGCGCCAGCAGCCAATACAGTGATGGGACAGTATACGAAAAACTGTTTTTT. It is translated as CASSQYSDGTVYEKLFF.